A single sample gave rise to the 10 T cell receptor beta chains below, sequenced in a study of CD4 and CD8 cells across lung adenocarcinoma regions. TCRdb fed the PCR reads into MiXCR, producing one record per CDR3 protein. The table includes more than 15,000 distinct CDR3 sequences, 46% detected once. Sequenced: CD4+ T cells from the margin of a lung tumor. The receptor source for this set is a male donor with lung adenocarcinoma. The CD4 and CD8 labels of this study may be unreliable.

This clonotype was seen repeatedly, ten times or more. The chain couples TRBV6-5 to TRBJ2-3, with D tentatively TRBD1 (9 bases). V was clipped by 8 bases and J by 3 bases, with 18 bases between them. Germline loops: CDR1 MNHEY, CDR2 SVGAGI. The CDR3 runs to 15 residues. CDR3 in amino acids: CASRGGDRETDTQYF. The CDR3 nucleotides are TGTGCCAGCCGGGGGGGGGACAGGGAAACAGATACGCAGTATTTT.

This clonotype appeared a few times. The chain uses TRBV6-1 and TRBJ2-6; D remains unclear. The CDR3 loop spans 15 amino acids. From germline, CDR1 is MNHNS and CDR2 SASEGT. The V gene lost 6 bases and the J gene lost 0 bases, with 9 bases spanning the gap. CDR3 loop: CASRSVSSGANVLTF. The DNA of the CDR3 is TGTGCCAGCAGGTCCGTTTCCTCTGGGGCCAACGTCCTGACTTTC.

This clonotype was seen only a few times. In nucleotides, the CDR3 is TGTGCCACCAGCAGAGATAAGACGTATGAGCAGTACTTC. Its protein is CATSRDKTYEQYF. This chain links TRBV15 with TRBJ2-5; D is undetermined. Germline-derived CDR1 and CDR2 are LNHNV and YYDKDF (reference sequence). The CDR3 runs to 13 residues. Trimming removed 0 bases from V and 11 bases from J, with 13 bases in between. Using reference TRBV15 and TRBJ2-5 for the parts outside the CDR3, the full variable domain is DAMVIQNPRYQVTQFGKPVTLSCSQTLNHNVMYWYQQKSSQAPKLLFHYYDKDFNNEADTPDNFQSRRPNTSFCFLDIRSPGLGDTAMYLCATSRDKTYEQYFGPGTRLLVL.

This clonotype was recorded only once. The junction departs from germline at one end; a sequencing error may be responsible. The chain couples TRBV6-1 to TRBJ2-4; D is perhaps TRBD2 (5 bases). This CDR3 comprises 14 residues. Looked up from germline, CDR1 is MNHNS and CDR2 is SASEGT. CDR3 bases: TGCCGCATCACGGGGTTTGGAGCCAAAGACATTCAGTACTTC. Its protein product is CRITGFGAKDIQYF.

This clonotype was found a few times. The J gene is TRBJ2-7, the V gene TRBV24-1; D may correspond to TRBD1 or TRBD2 (5 bases each). CDR3 length: 16 amino acids. V lost 3 bases and J lost 5, with 19 bases in between. CDR1 is KGHDR, CDR2 SFDVKD, per germline. CDR3 loop: CATSDPEGRGVDEQYF. The CDR3 DNA reads as TGTGCCACCAGTGATCCTGAGGGGAGAGGGGTGGACGAGCAGTACTTC.

In the case of this clonotype: The junction departs from germline at one end; a sequencing error may be responsible. J is TRBJ1-2 and V is TRBV28; D is uncertain. The CDR3 length is 8 residues. Germline V CDR1 and CDR2: MDHEN, SYDVKM. The CDR3: CANNEDFF. The CDR3 nucleotides read TGTGCTAACAATGAAGACTTCTTC.

The rearrangement uses TRBV10-3 and TRBJ2-7; D possibly corresponds to TRBD2 (6 bases). Between the trimmed V and J ends, which lost 3 bases and 5 bases, there was a span of 14 bases. The germline V gene encodes CDR1 ENHRY and CDR2 SYGVKD. The CDR3 contains 14 residues. The CDR3 DNA follows: TGTGCCATCAGTGATAGAGCGGGTGGGGACGAGCAGTACTTC. It encodes CAISDRAGGDEQYF.

This clonotype occurred a few times. The rearrangement uses TRBV6-1 and TRBJ2-5; a weak D match, TRBD1 (5 bases). This CDR3 spans 14 amino acids. The V end lost 0 bases, the J end lost 7 bases, and 12 bases lay between the germline ends. Germline CDR1 is MNHNS and CDR2 is SASEGT. CDR3: CASSEAPQQGTQYF. The CDR3 nucleotides read TGTGCCAGCAGTGAAGCGCCCCAGCAGGGGACCCAGTACTTC.

By proportion, this clonotype is large. The chain carries TRBV27 and TRBJ2-5, with D possibly being TRBD2 (5 bases). Germline V lookup: CDR1 MNHEY, CDR2 SMNVEV (reference sequence). This CDR3 has 15 amino acids. V was cut by 6 bases and J by 4 bases, with 18 bases left in between. The CDR3 loop reads CASRPTRATGETQYF. Here the CDR3 DNA reads TGTGCCAGCAGGCCAACTAGGGCAACCGGAGAGACCCAGTACTTC.

The CDR3 spells CAISDRSKTSGRSYTDTQYF. The CDR3 nucleotides read TGTGCCATCAGTGATAGGTCGAAAACTAGCGGGAGGTCTTACACAGATACGCAGTATTTT. This chain links TRBV10-3 with TRBJ2-3, with 12 nucleotides matching TRBD2. CDR1 is ENHRY, CDR2 SYGVKD, per germline. V trimming: 3 bases; J trimming: 2 bases; junction bases outside the gene matches: 15. The CDR3 extends over 20 amino acids.